The 29 T cell receptor beta chains presented below share a single source sample, sequenced in a study of blood T cell repertoires in COVID-19. Assay used: immunoSEQ multiplex PCR; TCRdb lists only in-frame clones, some missing. The data contain over 200,000 clones, around nine tenths of them seen just once; the ten biggest clones take up about 6%. The specimen was peripheral blood. The receptors originated from a man aged 55 to 70 who had recovered from COVID-19.

The chain uses TRBV3-1 (or the pseudogene TRBV3-2) and TRBJ2-1; 12 bases are shared with TRBD2. V lost 5 bases to trimming and J lost 13 bases; unmatched junction nucleotides: 6. CDR1 is LGHDT and CDR2 is YNNKEL in the germline V gene (reference sequence). The CDR3 covers 13 residues. The CDR3 is CASSGLAGGEQFF. In DNA, the CDR3 is TGTGCCAGCAGCGGTCTAGCGGGAGGGGAACAGTTCTTC.

This chain uses TRBV3-1 (or the pseudogene TRBV3-2) with TRBJ2-7; 10 bases match TRBD1. The ends lost 4 bases at V and 6 bases at J; junction bases unmatched: 6. CDR1 and CDR2 from the germline V gene are LGHDT and YNNKEL (reference sequence). The CDR3 has 14 amino acids. The CDR3 DNA reads TGTGCCAGCAGCCGGACAGGGGGATTCTTCGAGCAGTACTTC. Protein product: CASSRTGGFFEQYF.

The chain is built from TRBV30 and TRBJ1-6; possible D gene TRBD1, 6 bases. CDR3 length: 14 amino acids. The germline gives CDR1 GTSNPN, CDR2 SVGIG (reference sequence). V was clipped by 3 bases and J by 9 bases, with 15 bases between them. CDR3 sequence reads: CAWSRAGVSSPLHF. The CDR3 coding sequence is TGTGCCTGGAGCAGGGCAGGGGTTAGTTCACCCCTCCACTTT.

The sample holds one count of this clone. This chain uses TRBV28 with TRBJ2-7, with 12 bases lining up with TRBD1. The J segment lost 6 bases and the V segment lost 6 bases, leaving 9 bases of the junction unmatched. Germline V gives CDR1 MDHEN, CDR2 SYDVKM. This CDR3 has 15 amino acids. The CDR3 protein is CASSQMGQGAVEQYF. The CDR3 DNA reads TGTGCCAGCAGCCAAATGGGACAGGGGGCGGTCGAGCAGTACTTC.

This chain uses TRBV19 with TRBJ2-2, with TRBD2 matching 10 bases. V was clipped by 2 bases and J by 3 bases; unmatched bases: 6. In germline, CDR1 is LNHDA, CDR2 SQIVND (reference sequence). CDR3 length: 17 amino acids. The CDR3 DNA is TGTGCCAGTAGTATATCCACTAGCGGGGCGTACACCGGGGAGCTGTTTTTT. It yields the protein CASSISTSGAYTGELFF.

The chain recombines TRBV7-2 with TRBJ1-1; D unresolved. This CDR3 comprises 13 residues. Germline CDR1 SGHTA, CDR2 FQGNSA. Trimming shortened V by 3 bases and J by 7 bases, and 12 bases separated the two germline ends. CDR3 protein: CASSFGPTFEAFF. The CDR3 coding sequence is TGTGCCAGCAGCTTTGGGCCTACGTTTGAAGCTTTCTTT. The full variable domain, with the rest looked up from reference TRBV7-2 and TRBJ1-1, is GAGVSQSPSNKVTEKGKDVELRCDPISGHTALYWYRQSLGQGLEFLIYFQGNSAPDKSGLPSDRFSAERTGGSVSTLTIQRTQQEDSAVYLCASSFGPTFEAFFGQGTRLTVV.

The rearrangement uses TRBV19 and TRBJ2-3; possible D gene TRBD1, 6 bases. The V gene lost 6 bases and the J gene lost 2 bases, with 9 bases spanning the gap. The CDR3 extends over 13 amino acids. CDR1 is LNHDA and CDR2 is SQIVND in the germline V gene (reference sequence). The CDR3 bases are TGTGCCAGTAGCAGGGGTTTCACAGATACGCAGTATTTT. This sequence encodes CASSRGFTDTQYF.

The chain has TRBV5-4 and TRBJ2-7, with TRBD2 matching 7 bases. CDR1 is SGHNT, CDR2 YYREEE, per germline (reference sequence). This CDR3 is 15 amino acids long. With V trimmed by 4 bases and J by 0 bases, 7 bases remained unmatched. The DNA of the CDR3 is TGTGCCAGCAGCACCCCTAGCGGAGGCTCCTACGAGCAGTACTTC. This codes for CASSTPSGGSYEQYF.

The V call is TRBV30, the J call TRBJ2-7, with D hard to call. CDR1 and CDR2 from the germline V gene are GTSNPN and SVGIG (reference sequence). Trimming removed 5 bases at V and 9 bases at J, with 17 bases between. This CDR3 is built from 12 residues. This chain's CDR3 is CAWGDHPRGQYF. CDR3 in DNA: TGTGCCTGGGGAGACCACCCCAGAGGGCAGTACTTC. Combining the CDR3 with reference TRBV30 and TRBJ2-7 gives the whole variable domain SQTIHQWPATLVQPVGSPLSLECTVEGTSNPNLYWYRQAAGRGLQLLFYSVGIGQISSEVPQNLSASRPQDRQFILSSKKLLLSDSGFYLCAWGDHPRGQYFGPGTRLTVT.

The chain carries TRBV2 and TRBJ1-2; TRBD1 might be the D (6 bases). Per germline, CDR1 SNHLY and CDR2 FYNNEI. The CDR3 has 16 amino acids. V gave up 0 bases and J gave up 3 bases, with 14 bases separating them. CDR3: CASSEAAQGRDYGYTF. In DNA form, the CDR3 reads TGTGCCAGCAGTGAAGCCGCACAGGGTAGGGACTATGGCTACACCTTC.

Only one count was recorded for this clone. The chain joins TRBV19 to TRBJ1-1; TRBD1 agrees at 8 bases. Germline-derived CDR1 and CDR2 are LNHDA and SQIVND (reference sequence). With 6 bases clipped from V and 5 bases from J, the junction kept 5 bases outside the gene matches. CDR3 length: 13 amino acids. In DNA form, the CDR3 reads TGTGCCAGTAGCGACAGGGGCTTTACTGAAGCTTTCTTT. Amino acid sequence: CASSDRGFTEAFF.

V usage is TRBV7-2 and J usage is TRBJ1-2; 9 positions match TRBD1. CDR3 size: 14 residues. In germline, CDR1 is SGHTA, CDR2 FQGNSA. The V segment lost 3 bases and the J segment 5 bases; nucleotides outside the gene matches: 4. CDR3 region: CASSFDGTGYGYTF. The DNA of the CDR3 is TGTGCCAGCAGCTTCGACGGGACAGGGTATGGCTACACCTTC.

The chain carries TRBV27 and TRBJ2-2; the match to TRBD1 covers 10 bases. This CDR3 has 17 amino acids. Germline assignment: CDR1 MNHEY and CDR2 SMNVEV (reference sequence). After removal of 5 bases from V and 0 bases from J, the junction contained 6 bases not matched to a gene. The CDR3 coding sequence is TGTGCCAGCAGTAAAAGGACAGGGGGTTCGAACACCGGGGAGCTGTTTTTT. Protein product: CASSKRTGGSNTGELFF.

The chain joins TRBV5-1 to TRBJ1-1; D is uncertain. V was trimmed by 4 bases and J by 6 bases, leaving 13 bases between them. The germline gives CDR1 SGHRS, CDR2 YFSETQ. This CDR3 spans 13 amino acids. The CDR3 DNA follows: TGCGCCAGCAGCCCCACGGGAGGACCTGAAGCTTTCTTT. It is translated as CASSPTGGPEAFF.

This clone appeared once. The chain combines TRBV15 with TRBJ2-1; 8 nucleotides agree with TRBD1. J lost 2 bases, V lost 0 bases, and 9 bases had no gene match. Looked up from germline, CDR1 is LNHNV and CDR2 is YYDKDF (reference sequence). The CDR3 sequence is 18 residues long. CDR3 nucleotides: TGTGCCACCAGCAGAGATAATACCGGACAGGGAACCTACAATGAGCAGTTCTTC. It is translated as CATSRDNTGQGTYNEQFF.

The chain combines TRBV5-6 with TRBJ2-2; 8 positions agree with TRBD1. V was pared by 5 bases and J by 7 bases, with 7 bases of the junction left unmatched. CDR3 size: 14 residues. Germline V gene lookup returns CDR1 SGHDT and CDR2 YYEEEE. The CDR3 sequence: CASRAGGPIGELFF. CDR3 in DNA: TGTGCCAGCAGAGCAGGGGGCCCCATCGGGGAGCTGTTTTTT. The full variable domain, completed using reference TRBV5-6 and TRBJ2-2, is DAGVTQSPTHLIKTRGQQVTLRCSPKSGHDTVSWYQQALGQGPQFIFQYYEEEERQRGNFPDRFSGHQFPNYSSELNVNALLLGDSALYLCASRAGGPIGELFFGEGSRLTVL.

The chain joins TRBV5-1 to TRBJ2-7; D might be TRBD2 (5 bases). CDR1 and CDR2 (germline): SGHRS, YFSETQ. Trimming shortened V by 4 bases and J by 3 bases, and 14 bases separated the two germline ends. This CDR3 is built from 14 residues. The CDR3 coding sequence is TGCGCCAGCAGCAGTCCCGGGGTCCACTACGAGCAGTACTTC. Translation gives CASSSPGVHYEQYF.

The V and J genes are TRBV7-9 and TRBJ2-1, with 8 bases matching TRBD1. The CDR3 loop spans 15 amino acids. Per the germline V gene, CDR1 is SEHNR and CDR2 is FQNEAQ (reference sequence). V trimming: 5 bases; J trimming: 4 bases; junction bases outside the gene matches: 7. CDR3 amino acids: CASSPGQVGYNEQFF. The CDR3, as DNA: TGTGCCAGCAGCCCGGGACAGGTGGGGTACAATGAGCAGTTCTTC.

V and J are TRBV7-9 and TRBJ1-1, with D tentatively TRBD1 (5 bases). V dropped 0 bases and J dropped 12 bases, with 14 bases sitting between them. The CDR3 consists of 13 residues. The germline V gene has CDR1 SEHNR and CDR2 FQNEAQ (reference sequence). The CDR3 loop reads CASSLAEGGTTFF. For the CDR3, the DNA is TGTGCCAGCAGCTTAGCGGAAGGAGGGACGACTTTCTTT.

The sample holds a few counts of this clone. Other DNA sequences in this specimen translate into the identical CDR3. The chain recombines TRBV6-1 with TRBJ1-1, with D possibly TRBD1 on 6 matching bases. Trimming stripped 1 base from V and 2 bases from J, with 8 bases between. Per the germline V gene, CDR1 is MNHNS and CDR2 is SASEGT. This CDR3 has 14 residues. CDR3 residues: CASSEGTANTEAFF. The CDR3 DNA reads as TGTGCCAGCAGTGAAGGGACAGCTAACACTGAAGCTTTCTTT.

This chain joins TRBV6-5 and TRBJ2-3; 7 nucleotides align to TRBD2. After removal of 8 bases from V and 6 bases from J, the junction contained 8 bases not matched to a gene. Per germline, CDR1 MNHEY and CDR2 SVGAGI. This CDR3 has 13 amino acids. The CDR3 coding sequence is TGTGCCAGCGGTCCGGGGGGAAAGGATACGCAGTATTTT. Its protein product is CASGPGGKDTQYF.

The V gene is TRBV27, the J gene TRBJ1-1, with 10 bases matching TRBD1. The V gene's germline CDR1 is MNHEY and CDR2 SMNVEV (reference sequence). The CDR3 has 15 amino acids. V dropped 5 bases and J dropped 5; count of bases not matched to a gene: 8. The CDR3 DNA follows: TGTGCCAGCAGTAACCGGGACAGGGGACAGACTGAAGCTTTCTTT. It encodes CASSNRDRGQTEAFF.

V gene TRBV6-5 combines with J gene TRBJ2-7; the D gene is possibly TRBD2 (5 bases). Trimming shortened V by 8 bases and J by 3 bases, and 14 bases separated the two germline ends. The CDR3 runs to 13 residues. CDR1 MNHEY and CDR2 SVGAGI come from the germline V gene. CDR3 sequence: CASRRSGDYEQYF. CDR3 sequence (DNA): TGTGCCAGCCGTCGGAGCGGAGACTACGAGCAGTACTTC.

The chain has TRBV7-3 and TRBJ2-7; 9 bases line up with TRBD2. V lost 0 bases, J lost 5 bases, and 5 bases stayed unmatched. Germline loops: CDR1 SGHTA, CDR2 FQGTGA. This CDR3 is built from 15 residues. The chain's CDR3 is CASSLTSSGRNEQYF. The CDR3 DNA reads TGTGCCAGCAGCTTAACATCCAGCGGGAGGAACGAGCAGTACTTC. Full variable domain (rest looked up from reference TRBV7-3 and TRBJ2-7): GAGVSQTPSNKVTEKGKYVELRCDPISGHTALYWYRQSLGQGPEFLIYFQGTGAADDSGLPNDRFFAVRPEGSVSTLKIQRTERGDSAVYLCASSLTSSGRNEQYFGPGTRLTVT.

The chain carries TRBV6-1 and TRBJ1-5; D not certain. Germline V gene sequence: CDR1 MNHNS, CDR2 SASEGT. V lost 2 bases, J lost 1 base, and 9 bases lay in between. The CDR3 has 15 amino acids. Here the CDR3 reads CASSEPAGSNQPQHF. For the CDR3, the DNA is TGTGCCAGCAGTGAACCCGCGGGAAGCAATCAGCCCCAGCATTTT.

This clone has just one count. The chain is built from TRBV7-9 and TRBJ1-1; D may be TRBD1 (5 bases). V was shortened by 3 bases and J by 6 bases, with 14 bases between the two germline ends. The CDR3 is made up of 14 amino acids. In germline, CDR1 is SEHNR, CDR2 FQNEAQ (reference sequence). CDR3 region: CASSFEFRGSEAFF. CDR3 DNA sequence: TGTGCCAGCAGCTTTGAGTTTAGGGGATCTGAAGCTTTCTTT.

J is TRBJ1-1 and V is TRBV5-1, with 11 bases that match TRBD1. This CDR3 has 15 residues. J was trimmed by 5 bases and V by 4 bases; bases with no gene match: 7. The germline V gene has CDR1 SGHRS and CDR2 YFSETQ. CDR3 DNA sequence: TGCGCCAGCAGCCGATGGACAGGGGGCGATACTGAAGCTTTCTTT. Translated: CASSRWTGGDTEAFF.

The rearrangement uses TRBV9 and TRBJ1-1, with TRBD1 matching 7 bases. Germline-derived CDR1 and CDR2 are SGDLS and YYNGEE. V trimming: 3 bases; J trimming: 0 bases; junction bases outside the gene matches: 8. This CDR3 has 16 amino acids. The CDR3, as DNA: TGTGCCAGCAGCGCCCGACAGGGTTCCTTGAACACTGAAGCTTTCTTT. Translated: CASSARQGSLNTEAFF.

The CDR3 reads CASSLDRRLAEMYNEQFF. The CDR3 coding sequence is TGTGCCAGCAGCTTAGACCGTAGACTAGCGGAAATGTACAATGAGCAGTTCTTC. The chain has TRBV7-2 and TRBJ2-1, with TRBD2 matching over 9 bases. Germline V gene data show CDR1 as SGHTA and CDR2 as FQGNSA. J lost 4 bases, V lost 1 base, and 11 bases had no gene match. CDR3 size: 18 residues.